Listed below are T cell receptor beta chains from one sample, sequenced in a study of T cells in localized non-small cell lung cancer. The method was immunoSEQ multiplex PCR; TCRdb's version includes in-frame clones alone and lacks a portion of them. The sample holds 12,000 to 15,000 clones, 80% to 85% seen once. The specimen was peripheral blood, collected before any cancer treatment. The source is a female donor older than 55 with stage I squamous cell lung carcinoma. Both conserved end residues are part of each CDR3. D genes are given only for firm matches. Some rows have no size entry. The others give once, few or many, or a class for an expanded clone.

.	TRBV18	TRBD2	TRBJ2-1	15	TGTGCCAGCTCACCGATGAGCGGGGGGGCCAATGAGCAGTTCTTC	CASSPMSGGANEQFF
.	TRBV25-1	.	TRBJ2-6	13	TGTGCCAGCAAGGAGGCGGGGGCCAACGTCCTGACTTTC	CASKEAGANVLTF
.	TRBV19	.	TRBJ2-3	14	TGTGCCAGTAGTATAGCCGGGGGCGCGGATACGCAGTATTTT	CASSIAGGADTQYF
.	TRBV6-6	.	TRBJ1-1	11	TGTGCCAGCAGTTCCATCGCTGAAGCTTTCTTT	CASSSIAEAFF
.	TRBV7-9	.	TRBJ1-2	11	TGTGCCAGCGGCTCAGCCTATGGCTACACCTTC	CASGSAYGYTF
.	TRBV27	TRBD1	TRBJ2-1	14	TGTGCCAGCAGTTCATGGACAGGCTACAATGAGCAGTTCTTC	CASSSWTGYNEQFF
.	TRBV7-2	.	TRBJ2-3	14	TGTGCCAGCAGCTTCAGGGCAAGCACAGATACGCAGTATTTT	CASSFRASTDTQYF
.	TRBV19	.	TRBJ1-2	14	TGTGCCAGTAGTATCGGGGGTAGGCACTATGGCTACACCTTC	CASSIGGRHYGYTF
.	TRBV4-3	.	TRBJ2-2	16	TGCGCCAGCAGCCAAGGGTCCGTCCATGGCACCGGGGAGCTGTTTTTT	CASSQGSVHGTGELFF
.	TRBV9	.	TRBJ2-7	13	TGTGCCAGCAGCGTAGCCCCTAGATACGAGCAGTACTTC	CASSVAPRYEQYF
few	TRBV2	.	TRBJ2-5	14	TGTGCCAGCAGTGTTCTGGGGACGGGAGAGACCCAGTACTTC	CASSVLGTGETQYF
.	TRBV19	.	TRBJ2-4	15	TGTGCCAGTAGTATAATGGGGGGCGACCTAAACATTCAGTACTTC	CASSIMGGDLNIQYF
.	TRBV6-5	.	TRBJ2-5	14	TGTGCCAGCACCCAGGACAGCAATAAAGAGACCCAGTACTTC	CASTQDSNKETQYF
.	TRBV4-1	TRBD1	TRBJ2-7	15	TGCGCCAGCAGCTCGTGGGACAGGACCTCCTACGAGCAGTACTTC	CASSSWDRTSYEQYF
.	TRBV6-1	.	TRBJ2-3	13	TGTGCCAGCAGTGATGGGGCTGCAGATACGCAGTATTTT	CASSDGAADTQYF
few	TRBV2	.	TRBJ2-5	12	TGTGCCAGCAGTGACGGGTTAGAGACCCAGTACTTC	CASSDGLETQYF
few	TRBV27	TRBD1	TRBJ2-3	15	TGTGCCAGCACCTCCGGGACAGGGAGTAGGAATACGCAGTATTTT	CASTSGTGSRNTQYF
.	TRBV2	.	TRBJ1-2	14	TGTGCCAGCAGTCCCGGGGGGCAATACTATGGCTACACCTTC	CASSPGGQYYGYTF
.	TRBV18	TRBD1	TRBJ1-2	13	TGTGCCAGCTCACCGGGGACAGGAATTGGCTACACCTTC	CASSPGTGIGYTF
.	TRBV4-1	.	TRBJ1-1	15	TGCGCCAGCAGCCAAGATTCTGGCCCCTTCGTAACGGCTTTCTTT	CASSQDSGPFVTAFF
.	TRBV11-2	.	TRBJ2-3	12	TGTGCCAGCAGCTTAGTGGGAGTTACGCAGTATTTT	CASSLVGVTQYF
.	TRBV4-3	.	TRBJ1-1	15	TGCGCCAGCAGCCAAGGAACAGGGTGGGACGCTGAAGCTTTCTTT	CASSQGTGWDAEAFF
.	TRBV7-2	TRBD2	TRBJ2-2	18	TGTGCCAGCAGCCCAAGAGGGGCTAGCGGGGGCCGCACCGGGGAGCTGTTTTTT	CASSPRGASGGRTGELFF
.	TRBV25-1	.	TRBJ1-2	15	TGTGCCAGCAGCCGACCCGGGACGGACAGCACCGGCTACACCTTC	CASSRPGTDSTGYTF
.	TRBV5-4	TRBD1	TRBJ1-1	14	TGTGCCAGCAGCTCATATGACAGGGCCACTGAAGCTTTCTTT	CASSSYDRATEAFF
once	TRBV7-2	TRBD1	TRBJ1-1	14	TGTGCCAGCAGCCCTAACCGGGACAGGGATGAAGCTTTCTTT	CASSPNRDRDEAFF
.	TRBV2	TRBD2	TRBJ2-1	13	TGTGCCACCACGGGCTCGGGGGGCAATGAGCAGTTCTTC	CATTGSGGNEQFF
.	TRBV4-3	.	TRBJ1-2	13	TGCGCCAGCAGCCAAGACGCTCTGAGGGGCTACACCTTC	CASSQDALRGYTF
.	TRBV4-1	.	TRBJ2-7	13	TGCGCCAGCAGCCGGGACGGATTCTACGAGCAGTACTTC	CASSRDGFYEQYF
.	TRBV30	TRBD1	TRBJ1-6	16	TGTGCCTGGAGGAGTCCCCAGACAGGGCTCAATTCACCCCTCCACTTT	CAWRSPQTGLNSPLHF
.	TRBV5-1	.	TRBJ1-1	14	TGCGCCAGCAGCTTGGTTGGGACGGCCAGTGAAGCTTTCTTT	CASSLVGTASEAFF
.	TRBV21-1	.	TRBJ2-7	13	TGTGCCAGCAGCAATGGTAGTTTATACGAGCAGTACTTC	CASSNGSLYEQYF
.	TRBV5-1	TRBD1	TRBJ1-4	14	TGCGCCAGCAGCGTACAGGGGATGGGTGAAAAACTGTTTTTT	CASSVQGMGEKLFF
once	TRBV14	TRBD1	TRBJ2-2	15	TGTGCCAGCAGTTCTGGACAGGGACACACCGGGGAGCTGTTTTTT	CASSSGQGHTGELFF
once	TRBV7-2	.	TRBJ2-7	16	TGTGCCAGCAGCTTACCGGCAGGGCCCTCCTCCTACGAGCAGTACTTC	CASSLPAGPSSYEQYF
.	TRBV19	TRBD1	TRBJ2-3	16	TGTGCCAGTAGTATCAGGGACAGTATGGGTTCAGATACGCAGTATTTT	CASSIRDSMGSDTQYF
.	TRBV27	TRBD1	TRBJ1-2	14	TGTGCCAGCAGTTACCGGACAGGGGCCGCCGATATGACCTTC	CASSYRTGAADMTF
once	TRBV25-1	.	TRBJ1-1	15	TGTGCCAGCAGTCCCCCGGGGAGTACTAACACTGAAGCTTTCTTT	CASSPPGSTNTEAFF
.	TRBV4-2	.	TRBJ1-1	14	TGTGCCAGCAGCCAAGAAGCGGGGCGAAGTGTAGCTTTCTTT	CASSQEAGRSVAFF
.	TRBV2	TRBD1	TRBJ1-2	14	TGTGCCAGCAGACCAACAGGGGGCAACTATGGCTACACCTTC	CASRPTGGNYGYTF
.	TRBV2	.	TRBJ1-2	14	TGTGCCAGCAGGGAACGGGGGGCGAACTATGGCTACACCTTC	CASRERGANYGYTF
.	TRBV6-1	.	TRBJ2-3	12	TGTGCCAGCAGTGAAGGACTAGGGGCTCCGTATTTT	CASSEGLGAPYF
few	TRBV19	.	TRBJ1-5	15	TGTGCCAGTACGTACGGTGGACTTAGCAATCAGCCCCAGCATTTT	CASTYGGLSNQPQHF